This paragraph covers one T cell receptor beta chain sequence. Its antigen is unidentified. Some clones are missing from TCRdb's copy, which holds only in-frame ones; the method was immunoSEQ multiplex PCR. Found here are approximately 94,000 clones, around 90% of them singletons; the top ten hold less than 3.5%. The CDR3 has 14 residues. V gave up 2 bases and J gave up 3 bases, with 12 bases separating them. Germline V gives CDR1 SGHTS, CDR2 YDEGEE. This record comes from a study of OX40 agonist ivuxolimab in advanced cancers. Study results and caveats: Partial responders dosed at 0.1-3.0 mg/kg displayed clonal expansion ranking among the lowest.

This TCR was sampled from an adult with an advanced solid tumor such as melanoma, head and neck, liver or kidney cancer. The sample consisted of CD4+ or CD8+ T cells sorted from blood, taken in a trial of the OX40 agonist ivuxolimab. J is TRBJ2-7 and V is TRBV5-8; D may be TRBD2 (5 bases). The CDR3 sequence: CASSFGGRFYEQYF. Written as DNA, the CDR3 is TGTGCCAGCAGCTTCGGAGGACGGTTCTACGAGCAGTACTTC.